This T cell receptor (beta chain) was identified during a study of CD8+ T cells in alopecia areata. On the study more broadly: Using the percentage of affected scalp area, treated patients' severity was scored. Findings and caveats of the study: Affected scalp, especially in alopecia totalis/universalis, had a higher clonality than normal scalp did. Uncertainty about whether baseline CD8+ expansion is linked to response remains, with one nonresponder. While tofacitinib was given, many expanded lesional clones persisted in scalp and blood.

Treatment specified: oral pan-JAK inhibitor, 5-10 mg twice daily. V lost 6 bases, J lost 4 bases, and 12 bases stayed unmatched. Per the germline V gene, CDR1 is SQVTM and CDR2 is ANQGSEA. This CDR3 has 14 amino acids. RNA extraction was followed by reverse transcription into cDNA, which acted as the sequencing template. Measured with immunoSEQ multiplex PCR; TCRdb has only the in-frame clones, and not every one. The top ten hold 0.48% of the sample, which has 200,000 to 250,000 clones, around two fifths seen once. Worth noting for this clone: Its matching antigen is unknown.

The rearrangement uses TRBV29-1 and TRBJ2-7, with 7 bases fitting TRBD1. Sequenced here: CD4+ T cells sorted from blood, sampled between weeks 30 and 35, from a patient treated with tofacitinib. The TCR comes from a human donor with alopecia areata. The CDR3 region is CSVAGRQGVYEQYF. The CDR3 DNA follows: TGCAGCGTCGCTGGACGACAGGGCGTGTACGAGCAGTACTTC.